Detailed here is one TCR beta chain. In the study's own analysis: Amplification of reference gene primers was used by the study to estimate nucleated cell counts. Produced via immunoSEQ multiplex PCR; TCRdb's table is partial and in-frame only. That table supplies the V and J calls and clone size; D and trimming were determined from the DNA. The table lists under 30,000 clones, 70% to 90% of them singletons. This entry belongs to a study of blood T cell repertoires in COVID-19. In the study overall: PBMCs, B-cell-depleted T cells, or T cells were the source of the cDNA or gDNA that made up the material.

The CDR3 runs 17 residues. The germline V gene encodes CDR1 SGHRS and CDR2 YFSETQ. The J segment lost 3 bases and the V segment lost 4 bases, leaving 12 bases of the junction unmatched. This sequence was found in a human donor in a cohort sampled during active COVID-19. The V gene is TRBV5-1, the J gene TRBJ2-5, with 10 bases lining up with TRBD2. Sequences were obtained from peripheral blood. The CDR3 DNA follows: TGCGCCAGCAGCACGGGTGGGCTAGCGGGGGCCGAAGAGACCCAGTACTTC. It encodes CASSTGGLAGAEETQYF.